The sequence of this T cell receptor (beta chain) was determined in a study of cytomegalovirus exposure and HLA in healthy donors. Study-wide results and caveats: The presence/absence work took it that sequencing depth was about the same across donors. Later analysis identified several of the most significant clusters that appeared linked to common viral pathogens.

This CDR3 has 16 amino acids. V shed 1 base, J shed 7 bases, and the junction held 4 bases outside the gene matches. The germline gives CDR1 SEHNR, CDR2 FQNEAQ (reference sequence). Notes on this clone: Its antigen is unknown.

The PCR employed 60 Vbeta primers together with 13 Jbeta primers. Clones were read by immunoSEQ multiplex PCR, and TCRdb kept only the in-frame ones, dropping some. Seen here are 200,000 to 250,000 clones, about 83% observed once, and the top ten hold roughly 1.3%. This sequence joins TRBV7-9 and TRBJ2-1; 13 bases align to TRBD2. The receptor was derived from a human donor in good health. The sequencing input was PBMCs. The CDR3 loop is CASSLDRTSGRNEQFF. The CDR3 DNA reads as TGTGCCAGCAGCTTAGACCGGACTAGCGGGAGAAATGAGCAGTTCTTC.